The 9 T cell receptor beta chains below come from one sample, sequenced in a study of blood T cell repertoires in COVID-19. TCRdb keeps only in-frame clones here, not all; method: immunoSEQ multiplex PCR. The sample consists of around 250,000 clones, roughly 80% of them appearing once. Sequences were obtained from PBMCs or T cells enriched from blood (not recorded which). The receptors were gathered from a man aged 35-49 years who had been exposed to COVID-19.

This chain links TRBV25-1 with TRBJ2-7; perhaps TRBD1 as D (6 bases). Trimming removed 2 bases at V and 5 bases at J, with 16 bases between. The CDR3 has 15 residues. Germline CDR1 and CDR2: MGHDK and SYGVNS. CDR3 in amino acids: CASSEQAPPGDEQYF. The CDR3 nucleotides read TGTGCCAGCAGTGAACAAGCACCCCCAGGGGACGAGCAGTACTTC.

In its sample, this clone was seen once. The junction shows a germline mismatch at one end, possibly a read error. The chain employs TRBV6-5 and TRBJ1-2; D is unclear. CDR1 is MNHEY and CDR2 is SVGAGI in the germline V gene. CDR3 length equals 13 residues. The CDR3 here is CAGSSGTNYGYTF. The DNA for the CDR3 is TGTGCCGGCAGCTCGGGAACGAACTATGGCTACACCTTC.

This clone was found a few times. The chain combines TRBV19 with TRBJ1-5; D may be TRBD1 (5 bases). There are 13 residues in the CDR3. CDR1 and CDR2 (germline): LNHDA, SQIVND (reference sequence). V was trimmed by 7 bases and J by 4 bases, leaving 11 bases between them. The CDR3: CASTLGGNQPQHF. The CDR3 DNA sequence: TGTGCCAGTACCCTGGGGGGAAATCAGCCCCAGCATTTT. Filled out from reference TRBV19 and TRBJ1-5, the complete variable domain reads DGGITQSPKYLFRKEGQNVTLSCEQNLNHDAMYWYRQDPGQGLRLIYYSQIVNDFQKGDIAEGYSVSREKKESFPLTVTSAQKNPTAFYLCASTLGGNQPQHFGDGTRLSIL.

This clone appeared many times. The chain carries TRBV5-1 and TRBJ1-5; TRBD1 might be the D (6 bases). The CDR3 sequence is 14 residues long. CDR1 and CDR2 from the germline V gene are SGHRS and YFSETQ. Trimming shortened V by 4 bases and J by 2 bases, and 10 bases separated the two germline ends. CDR3 nucleotides: TGCGCCAGCAGCGGACAGCCAGGCAATCAGCCCCAGCATTTT. Encoded protein: CASSGQPGNQPQHF.

The J gene is TRBJ2-5, the V gene TRBV27; D remains unclear. CDR1 is MNHEY and CDR2 is SMNVEV in the germline V gene (reference sequence). The CDR3 has 13 amino acids. V was clipped by 5 bases and J by 5 bases, with 12 bases between them. The CDR3 spells CASSLNMEETQYF. CDR3 DNA: TGTGCCAGCAGTCTCAATATGGAGGAGACCCAGTACTTC.

The chain recombines TRBV7-3 with TRBJ1-1, with D unresolved. Germline V gene lookup returns CDR1 SGHTA and CDR2 FQGTGA. This CDR3 is built from 14 residues. V lost 2 bases to trimming and J lost 5 bases, with 12 bases between them. CDR3 residues: CASSLAGWETEAFF. The CDR3 bases are TGTGCCAGCAGCTTAGCGGGGTGGGAAACTGAAGCTTTCTTT.

The rearrangement uses TRBV3-1 (or the pseudogene TRBV3-2) and TRBJ1-1; D might be TRBD1 (5 bases). CDR3 length equals 14 residues. Germline CDR1 reads LGHDT; CDR2 reads YNNKEL (reference sequence). V lost 5 bases and J 6 bases, leaving 16 bases between the germline ends. CDR3 coding DNA: TGTGCCAGCAGCTACGACACGCGGGACGCTGAAGCTTTCTTT. Translated: CASSYDTRDAEAFF.

Here the CDR3 reads CASSPGLGYEQYF. The CDR3 DNA is TGTGCCAGCAGCCCGGGACTGGGGTACGAGCAGTACTTC. The chain carries TRBV7-9 and TRBJ2-7, with D maybe TRBD2 (6 bases). Trimming stripped 5 bases from V and 4 bases from J, with 12 bases between. CDR1 and CDR2 (germline): SEHNR, FQNEAQ (reference sequence). The CDR3 has 13 amino acids. The whole variable domain, remainder taken from reference TRBV7-9 and TRBJ2-7, is DTGVSQNPRHKITKRGQNVTFRCDPISEHNRLYWYRQTLGQGPEFLTYFQNEAQLEKSRLLSDRFSAERPKGSFSTLEIQRTEQGDSAMYLCASSPGLGYEQYFGPGTRLTVT.

The V call is TRBV5-8, the J call TRBJ2-1, with TRBD2 identical over 7 bases. Germline CDR1 and CDR2: SGHTS and YDEGEE. V was clipped by 0 bases and J by 7 bases; unmatched bases: 13. CDR3 length: 17 residues. CDR3 in DNA: TGTGCCAGCAGCTTGGCCCGAGAGCGGGATATATGGAATGAGCAGTTCTTC. Translation gives CASSLARERDIWNEQFF.